The 14 T cell receptor beta chains reported below all come from one sample, sequenced in a study of molecular identifiers for immune sequencing clone quantification. Each CDR3 protein is one row after TCRdb ran MiXCR on the PCR reads. The data contain approximately 500,000 distinct CDR3 sequences, 20% to 25% of them seen just once; the ten biggest clones take up approximately 0.84%. The sample was naive CD8+ T cells from blood, with Jurkat cell RNA spiked in. Subset of the sample: FACS-sorted CD8+CD4-CCR7+CD45RA+ naive T cells. The receptors shown here come from a human donor in good health. Some libraries in this study had Jurkat cell RNA spiked in.

This clonotype was counted only a few times. The rearrangement links TRBV20-1 to TRBJ2-7, with 8 bases lining up with TRBD2. The CDR3 consists of 15 residues. The germline CDR1 and CDR2 sequences are DFQATT and SNEGSKA (reference sequence). Losses at the gene ends were 6 bases for V and 3 bases for J; bases not matched to a gene: 13. This chain's CDR3 is CSAQDAGRAVYEQYF. The CDR3 DNA is TGCAGTGCCCAGGACGCCGGGAGGGCCGTCTACGAGCAGTACTTC.

Notes on this clonotype: This may be a read error, as it is one base from a much larger clone. This chain links TRBV28 with TRBJ2-5; D is possibly TRBD2 (5 bases). The CDR3 is 12 residues long. Per germline, CDR1 MDHEN and CDR2 SYDVKM. CDR3: CASSWAGETQCF. The DNA of the CDR3 is TGTGCCAGCAGCTGGGCCGGGGAGACCCAGTGCTTC.

For this clonotype: This may be a read error, as it is one base from a much larger clone. The chain joins TRBV5-1 to TRBJ2-5; D possibly uses TRBD1 or TRBD2 (5 bases each). The CDR3 loop spans 16 amino acids. From germline, CDR1 is SGHRS and CDR2 YFSETQ. The germline V and J ends were trimmed by 4 bases and 0 bases, with 16 bases remaining between them. The CDR3 coding sequence is TGCGCCAGCAGCCCCTGGCTAGTGGGGGACCAAGAGACCCAGTACTTC. It translates to CASSPWLVGDQETQYF.

This clonotype was observed a handful of times. The genes are TRBV4-2 and TRBJ2-7; maybe TRBD1 (5 bases). Per the germline V gene, CDR1 is LGHNA and CDR2 is YNFKEQ. The CDR3 loop spans 15 amino acids. Trimming removed 0 bases from V and 2 bases from J, with 11 bases in between. DNA for the CDR3: TGTGCCAGCAGCCAAGATAGTCAGGGAACCTACGAGCAGTACTTC. The encoded protein is CASSQDSQGTYEQYF.

This clonotype was counted ten times or more. In DNA form, the CDR3 reads TGTGCCAGCAGCCAAGATGGGAACAGGGGTTCCCATGGCTACACCTTC. Translating gives CASSQDGNRGSHGYTF. The chain has TRBV4-2 and TRBJ1-2; the match to TRBD1 covers 7 bases. Per germline, CDR1 LGHNA and CDR2 YNFKEQ. V shed 0 bases and J 6 bases; nucleotides not matched to a gene: 10. This CDR3 comprises 16 residues.

This clonotype was recorded a few times. This chain uses TRBV6-1 with TRBJ2-5; no clear D gene. The CDR3 is made up of 15 amino acids. The V gene's germline CDR1 is MNHNS and CDR2 SASEGT. Trimming left V 1 base short and J 4 bases short, with 13 bases between. The CDR3 DNA sequence: TGTGCCAGCAGTGAAGGCGCCTATCCCACAGAGACCCAGTACTTC. Translating it yields CASSEGAYPTETQYF.

This clonotype was observed many times. The chain uses TRBV28 and TRBJ2-7; 7 nucleotides match TRBD1. The germline gives CDR1 MDHEN, CDR2 SYDVKM. This CDR3 comprises 14 residues. After removal of 2 bases from V and 2 bases from J, the junction contained 3 bases not matched to a gene. CDR3 sequence reads: CASSLTGATYEQYF. CDR3 bases: TGTGCCAGCAGTTTAACAGGGGCCACCTACGAGCAGTACTTC.

V gene TRBV6-2 or TRBV6-3 combines with J gene TRBJ2-1; 8 nucleotides align to TRBD2. This CDR3 comprises 14 residues. The V gene's germline CDR1 is MNHEY and CDR2 SVGEGT. V shed 6 bases and J 9 bases; nucleotides not matched to a gene: 10. The CDR3, as DNA: TGTGCCAGCAGCCCCGGGGGACTAGACACTGAGCAGTTCTTC. This gives the protein CASSPGGLDTEQFF.

About this clonotype itself: Since a much larger clone is just one base distant, this may be a read error. CDR3 sequence: CASTQSAATLSGANVLTF. The CDR3 nucleotides read TGTGCCAGCACACAGTCGGCAGCTACGCTCTCTGGGGCCAACGTCCTGACTTTC. The rearrangement uses TRBV7-6 and TRBJ2-6; no definite D call. The CDR3 runs 18 residues. Trimming shortened V by 7 bases and J by 0 bases, and 19 bases separated the two germline ends. From germline, CDR1 is SGHVS and CDR2 FNYEAQ.

The genes are TRBV5-5 and TRBJ2-7; the D gene is possibly TRBD1 (5 bases). Germline V gene data show CDR1 as SGHKS and CDR2 as YYEKEE (reference sequence). This CDR3 region has 15 residues. Trimming stripped 5 bases from V and 1 base from J, with 16 bases between. In DNA form, the CDR3 reads TGTGCCAGCAGTCAGTACTTGAAGGGGTCCTACGAGCAGTACTTC. It translates to CASSQYLKGSYEQYF. Filled out from reference TRBV5-5 and TRBJ2-7, the complete variable domain reads DAGVTQSPTHLIKTRGQQVTLRCSPISGHKSVSWYQQVLGQGPQFIFQYYEKEERGRGNFPDRFSARQFPNYSSELNVNALLLGDSALYLCASSQYLKGSYEQYFGPGTRLTVT.

V usage is TRBV7-9 and J usage is TRBJ2-5; 9 nucleotides line up with TRBD2. The CDR3 consists of 15 residues. Germline V CDR1 and CDR2: SEHNR, FQNEAQ (reference sequence). V shed 1 base, J shed 5 bases, and the junction held 5 bases outside the gene matches. The DNA for the CDR3 is TGTGCCAGCAGCTTAGGGCTAGCGGGGATTGAGACCCAGTACTTC. Its translation is CASSLGLAGIETQYF.

V gene TRBV2 combines with J gene TRBJ1-5, with D possibly matching TRBD1 (5 bases). Trimming removed 4 bases from V and 0 bases from J, with 13 bases in between. Germline loops: CDR1 SNHLY, CDR2 FYNNEI. The CDR3 length is 16 residues. Written as DNA, the CDR3 is TGTGCCAGCAGTGGGGGACGTCCGTTTAGCAATCAGCCCCAGCATTTT. This sequence encodes CASSGGRPFSNQPQHF.

The V gene is TRBV10-2, the J gene TRBJ2-3; perhaps TRBD2 as D (5 bases). Per the germline V gene, CDR1 is WSHSY and CDR2 is SAAADI. The CDR3 runs 13 residues. V was shortened by 4 bases and J by 3 bases, with 8 bases between the two germline ends. CDR3 sequence: CASSAWETDTQYF. In nucleotides, the CDR3 is TGCGCCAGCAGTGCCTGGGAGACAGATACGCAGTATTTT.

The chain uses TRBV9 and TRBJ1-4, with D unclear. The ends were cut back, 1 base at V and 4 bases at J, with 8 bases in the middle. CDR1 is SGDLS, CDR2 YYNGEE, per germline. The length of the CDR3 is 14 residues. The CDR3 nucleotides are TGTGCCAGCAGCGTATCAGAGATTAATGAAAAACTGTTTTTT. Translated, it gives CASSVSEINEKLFF.